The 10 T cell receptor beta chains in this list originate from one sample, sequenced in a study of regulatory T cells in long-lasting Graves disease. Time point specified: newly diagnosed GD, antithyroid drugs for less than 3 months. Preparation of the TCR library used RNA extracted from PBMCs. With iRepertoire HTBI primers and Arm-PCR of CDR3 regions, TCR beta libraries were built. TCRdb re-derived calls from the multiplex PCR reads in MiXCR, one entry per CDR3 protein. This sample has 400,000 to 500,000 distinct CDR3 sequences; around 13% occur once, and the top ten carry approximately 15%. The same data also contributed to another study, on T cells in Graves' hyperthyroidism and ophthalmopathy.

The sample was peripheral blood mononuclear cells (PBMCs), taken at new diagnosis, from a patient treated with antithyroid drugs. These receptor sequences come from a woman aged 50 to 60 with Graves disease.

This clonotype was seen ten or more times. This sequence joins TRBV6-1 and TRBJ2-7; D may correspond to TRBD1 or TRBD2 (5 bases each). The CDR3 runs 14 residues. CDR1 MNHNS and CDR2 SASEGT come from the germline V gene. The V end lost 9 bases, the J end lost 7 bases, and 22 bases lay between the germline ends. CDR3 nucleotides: TGTGCCAGTGTCCCGGGAACAGGAATTCGGGAGCAGTACTTC. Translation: CASVPGTGIREQYF.

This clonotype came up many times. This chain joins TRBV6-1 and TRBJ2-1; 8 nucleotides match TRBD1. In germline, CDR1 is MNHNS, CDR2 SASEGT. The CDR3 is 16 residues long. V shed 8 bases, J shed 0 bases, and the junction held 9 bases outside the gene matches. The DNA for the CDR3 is TGTGCCAGCCACTCAGGGGGCGCGAGCTCCTACAATGAGCAGTTCTTC. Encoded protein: CASHSGGASSYNEQFF.

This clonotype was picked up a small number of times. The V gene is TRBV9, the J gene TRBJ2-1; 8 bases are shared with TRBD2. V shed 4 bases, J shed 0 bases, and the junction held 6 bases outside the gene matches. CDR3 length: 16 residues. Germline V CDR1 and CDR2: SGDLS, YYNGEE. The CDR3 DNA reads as TGTGCCAGCAGCCGGTTAGCGGGAAGCTCCTACAATGAGCAGTTCTTC. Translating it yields CASSRLAGSSYNEQFF.

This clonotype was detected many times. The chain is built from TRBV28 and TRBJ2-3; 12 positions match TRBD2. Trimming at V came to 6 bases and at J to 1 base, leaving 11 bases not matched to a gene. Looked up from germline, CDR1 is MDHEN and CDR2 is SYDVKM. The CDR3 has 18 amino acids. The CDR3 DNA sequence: TGTGCCAGCAGCGGACTAGCGGGGTATGTTGGTGGCACAGATACGCAGTATTTT. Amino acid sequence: CASSGLAGYVGGTDTQYF.

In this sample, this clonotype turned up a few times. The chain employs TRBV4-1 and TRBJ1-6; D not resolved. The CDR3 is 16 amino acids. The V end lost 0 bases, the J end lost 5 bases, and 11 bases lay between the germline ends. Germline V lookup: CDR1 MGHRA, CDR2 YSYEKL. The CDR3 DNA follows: TGCGCCAGCAGCCAAGATTGGGATAGGAATAATTCACCCCTCCACTTT. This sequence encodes CASSQDWDRNNSPLHF.

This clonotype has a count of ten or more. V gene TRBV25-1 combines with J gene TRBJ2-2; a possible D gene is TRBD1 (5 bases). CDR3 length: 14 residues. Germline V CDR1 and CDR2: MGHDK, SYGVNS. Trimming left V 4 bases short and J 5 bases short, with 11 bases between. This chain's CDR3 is CASSALTETGELFF. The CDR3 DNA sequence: TGTGCCAGCAGTGCCCTGACAGAAACCGGGGAGCTGTTTTTT.

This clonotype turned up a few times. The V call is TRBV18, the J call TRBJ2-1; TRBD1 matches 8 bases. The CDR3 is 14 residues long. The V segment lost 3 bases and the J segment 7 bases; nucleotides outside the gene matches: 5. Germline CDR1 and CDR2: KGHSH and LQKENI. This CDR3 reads CASSPQRTGNEQFF. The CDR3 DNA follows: TGTGCCAGCTCACCCCAAAGGACAGGGAATGAGCAGTTCTTC.

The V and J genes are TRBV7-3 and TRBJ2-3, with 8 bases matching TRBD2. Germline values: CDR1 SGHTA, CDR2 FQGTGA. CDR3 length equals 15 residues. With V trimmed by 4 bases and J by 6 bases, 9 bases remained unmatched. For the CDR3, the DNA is TGTGCCAGCAGCTCGCGAGCGGGAGCCCAGGATACGCAGTATTTT. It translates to CASSSRAGAQDTQYF.

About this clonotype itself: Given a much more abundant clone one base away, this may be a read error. CDR3 sequence (DNA): TGTGCCAGCAGTTACTCTATCTCGGGGGGCGACTATGGCCACACCTTC. It encodes CASSYSISGGDYGHTF. V is TRBV6-9 and J is TRBJ1-2; D is possibly TRBD1 (6 bases). The CDR3 consists of 16 residues. The V gene's germline CDR1 is MNHGY and CDR2 SVAAGI.

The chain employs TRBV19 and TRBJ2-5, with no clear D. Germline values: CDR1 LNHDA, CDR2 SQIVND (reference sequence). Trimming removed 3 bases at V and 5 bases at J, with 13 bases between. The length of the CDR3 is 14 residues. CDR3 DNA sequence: TGTGCCAGTAGTATGTACGTATCAGAGGAGACCCAGTACTTC. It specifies CASSMYVSEETQYF.